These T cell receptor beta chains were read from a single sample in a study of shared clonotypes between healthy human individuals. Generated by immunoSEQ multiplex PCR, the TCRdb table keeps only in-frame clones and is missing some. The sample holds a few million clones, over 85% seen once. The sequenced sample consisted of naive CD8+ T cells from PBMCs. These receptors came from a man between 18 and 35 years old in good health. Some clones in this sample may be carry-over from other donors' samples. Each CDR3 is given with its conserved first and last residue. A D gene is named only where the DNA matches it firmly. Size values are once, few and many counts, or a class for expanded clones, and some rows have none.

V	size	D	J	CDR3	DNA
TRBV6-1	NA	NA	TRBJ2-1	CASSFGTLGNEQFF	TGTGCCAGCTCCTTCGGGACATTAGGCAATGAGCAGTTCTTC
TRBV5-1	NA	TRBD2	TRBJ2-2	CASSPTQKLAGVFPGELFF	TGCGCCAGCAGTCCTACCCAAAAACTAGCGGGAGTGTTTCCCGGGGAGCTGTTTTTT
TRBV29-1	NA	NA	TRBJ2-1	CSALHLLAYNEQFF	TGCAGCGCCCTACACCTGTTAGCGTACAATGAGCAGTTCTTC
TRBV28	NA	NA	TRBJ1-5	CASSFGRGYNQPQHF	TGTGCCAGCAGTTTCGGCAGGGGTTACAATCAGCCCCAGCATTTT
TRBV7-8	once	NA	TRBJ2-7	CASSLGGASYEQYF	TGTGCCAGCAGCTTAGGCGGGGCCTCCTACGAGCAGTACTTC
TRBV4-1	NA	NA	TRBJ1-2	CASSQESVARANYGYTF	TGCGCCAGCAGCCAAGAATCGGTGGCCCGAGCTAACTATGGCTACACCTTC
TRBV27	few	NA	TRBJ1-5	CASSLSSSNQPQHF	TGTGCCAGCAGTTTAAGCAGTTCCAATCAGCCCCAGCATTTT
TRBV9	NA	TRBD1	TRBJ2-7	CASSVDVGGAYEQYF	TGTGCCAGCAGCGTAGACGTAGGGGGCGCCTACGAGCAGTACTTC
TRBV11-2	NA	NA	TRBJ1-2	CASSSLPAGYGYTF	TGTGCCAGCAGCTCATTACCCGCTGGCTATGGCTACACCTTC
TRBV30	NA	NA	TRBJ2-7	CAWSAAPAGGPYEQYF	TGTGCCTGGAGTGCAGCCCCCGCCGGGGGCCCCTACGAGCAGTACTTC
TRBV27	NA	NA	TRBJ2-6	CASSFRNIGASGANVLTF	TGTGCCAGCAGTTTCCGGAATATTGGGGCCTCTGGGGCCAACGTCCTGACTTTC
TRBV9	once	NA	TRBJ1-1	CASSERAGLNTEAFF	TGTGCCAGCAGCGAGCGGGCAGGGCTGAACACTGAAGCTTTCTTT
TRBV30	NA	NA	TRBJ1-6	CAWSPGTDSPLHF	TGTGCCTGGAGTCCAGGGACGGATTCACCCCTCCACTTT
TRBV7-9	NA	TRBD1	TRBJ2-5	CASSSTRDRGQETQYF	TGTGCCAGCAGCAGTACGCGGGACAGGGGCCAAGAGACCCAGTACTTC
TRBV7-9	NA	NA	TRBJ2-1	CASSAAYNEQFF	TGTGCCAGCAGCGCGGCGTACAATGAGCAGTTCTTC
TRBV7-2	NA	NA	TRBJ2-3	CASSLTGRDTQYF	TGTGCCAGCAGCTTAACAGGCCGAGATACGCAGTATTTT
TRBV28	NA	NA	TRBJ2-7	CASSRAYYEQYF	TGTGCCAGCAGCAGGGCTTACTACGAGCAGTACTTC
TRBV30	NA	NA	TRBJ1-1	CAWSKGGKPGTEAFF	TGTGCCTGGAGTAAGGGGGGAAAGCCGGGCACTGAAGCTTTCTTT
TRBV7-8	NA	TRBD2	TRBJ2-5	CASSLAAGRVKETQYF	TGTGCCAGCAGCTTAGCGGCAGGGAGGGTTAAAGAGACCCAGTACTTC
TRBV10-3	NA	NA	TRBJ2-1	CAISHNDIGDHNEQFF	TGTGCCATCAGTCATAATGACATTGGAGATCACAATGAGCAGTTCTTC
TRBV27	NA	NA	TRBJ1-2	CASRGAARSFTF	TGTGCCAGCAGGGGGGCAGCCCGGTCCTTCACCTTC
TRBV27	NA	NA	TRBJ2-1	CASSLRAYNEQFF	TGTGCCAGCAGTTTAAGAGCCTACAATGAGCAGTTCTTC
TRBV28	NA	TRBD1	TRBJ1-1	CASTNLRDRVGTEAFF	TGTGCCAGCACTAACCTCCGGGACAGGGTGGGGACTGAAGCTTTCTTT
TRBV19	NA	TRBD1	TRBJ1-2	CASADRATASIYGYTF	TGTGCCAGCGCAGACAGGGCAACCGCAAGCATCTATGGCTACACCTTC
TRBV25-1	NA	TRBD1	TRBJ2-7	CASSGFGQEKISYEQYF	TGTGCCAGCAGTGGATTCGGACAGGAGAAGATCTCCTACGAGCAGTACTTC
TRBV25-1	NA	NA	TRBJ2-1	CASSWNEQFF	TGTGCCAGCAGCTGGAATGAGCAGTTCTTC
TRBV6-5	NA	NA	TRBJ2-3	CASRWGTSTDTQYF	TGTGCCAGCCGGTGGGGGACCAGCACAGATACGCAGTATTTT
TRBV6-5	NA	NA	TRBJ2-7	CASSFLGGSGYEQYF	TGTGCCAGCAGCTTTCTGGGTGGTAGCGGCTACGAGCAGTACTTC
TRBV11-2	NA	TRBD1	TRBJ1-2	CASSPTGNYGYTF	TGTGCCAGCAGCCCGACAGGGAACTATGGCTACACCTTC
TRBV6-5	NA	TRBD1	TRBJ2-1	CASSLTRTGGFDEQFF	TGTGCCAGCAGTTTAACCCGGACAGGGGGCTTCGATGAGCAGTTCTTC
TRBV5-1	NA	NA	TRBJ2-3	CASSWALAGVSKTDTQYF	TGCGCCAGCAGCTGGGCCCTCGCCGGAGTTTCGAAAACAGATACGCAGTATTTT
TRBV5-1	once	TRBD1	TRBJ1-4	CASSSDRQGEKLFF	TGCGCCAGCAGCTCGGACAGGCAGGGCGAAAAACTGTTTTTT
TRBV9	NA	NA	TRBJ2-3	CASSVARSGLSTDTQYF	TGTGCCAGCAGCGTAGCTAGAAGCGGTCTGAGCACAGATACGCAGTATTTT
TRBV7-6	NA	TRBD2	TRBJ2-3	CASSPGLAATDTQYF	TGTGCCAGCAGCCCCGGGCTAGCGGCCACAGATACGCAGTATTTT
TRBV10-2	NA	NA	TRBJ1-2	CASSGGPGLGGYTF	TGCGCCAGCAGTGGTGGGCCGGGGCTCGGTGGCTACACCTTC
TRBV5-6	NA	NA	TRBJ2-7	CASSLNQGPEQYF	TGTGCCAGCAGCTTGAACCAGGGACCCGAGCAGTACTTC
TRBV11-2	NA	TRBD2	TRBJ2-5	CASSLIPLAGGPQGTQYF	TGTGCCAGCAGCCTCATCCCCCTAGCGGGAGGGCCGCAGGGGACCCAGTACTTC
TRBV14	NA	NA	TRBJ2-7	CASRRDGTYEQYF	TGTGCCAGCAGACGCGACGGTACCTACGAGCAGTACTTC
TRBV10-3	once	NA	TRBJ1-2	CAISEWAEGYNYGYTF	TGTGCCATCAGTGAATGGGCGGAAGGGTACAACTATGGCTACACCTTC
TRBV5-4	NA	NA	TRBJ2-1	CASSLALGGEQFF	TGTGCCAGCAGCTTGGCCCTTGGGGGGGAGCAGTTCTTC
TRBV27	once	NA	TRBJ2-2	CASRGQNTGELFF	TGTGCCAGCAGGGGACAGAACACCGGGGAGCTGTTTTTT
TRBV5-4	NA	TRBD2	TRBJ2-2	CASSIRLAGVTGELFF	TGTGCCAGCAGCATACGACTAGCGGGAGTAACCGGGGAGCTGTTTTTT
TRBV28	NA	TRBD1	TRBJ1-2	CASRPTGLGYGYTF	TGTGCCAGCAGACCGACAGGGCTTGGCTATGGCTACACCTTC
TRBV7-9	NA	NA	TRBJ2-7	CASSPTGSYEQYF	TGTGCCAGCAGCCCCACAGGCTCCTACGAGCAGTACTTC
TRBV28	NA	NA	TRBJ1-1	CASRNPWGEGLNTEAFF	TGTGCCAGCAGGAACCCCTGGGGGGAGGGTCTGAACACTGAAGCTTTCTTT